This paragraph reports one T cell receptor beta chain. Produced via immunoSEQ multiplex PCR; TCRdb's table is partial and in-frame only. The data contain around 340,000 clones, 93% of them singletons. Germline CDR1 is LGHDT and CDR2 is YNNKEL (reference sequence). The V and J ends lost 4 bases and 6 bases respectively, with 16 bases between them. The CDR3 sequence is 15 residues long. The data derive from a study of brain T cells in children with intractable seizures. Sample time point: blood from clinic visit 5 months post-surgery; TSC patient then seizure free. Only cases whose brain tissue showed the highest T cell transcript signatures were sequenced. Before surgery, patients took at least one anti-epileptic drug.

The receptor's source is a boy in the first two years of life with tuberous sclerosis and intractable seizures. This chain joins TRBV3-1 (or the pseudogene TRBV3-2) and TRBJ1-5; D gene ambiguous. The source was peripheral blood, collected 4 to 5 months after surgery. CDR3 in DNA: TGTGCCAGCAGCCCACCGGGTTCCGGAGGTCAGCCCCAGCATTTT. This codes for CASSPPGSGGQPQHF.